This T cell receptor (beta chain) was profiled in a study of blood T cell repertoires in COVID-19. Study at large: COVID-19 samples collected from the United States, Italy and Spain covered acute and convalescent phases. PBMCs, B-cell-depleted T cells, or T cells provided the cDNA or gDNA that made up the material.

How the authors handled the data: Nucleated cell counts were estimated from reference gene primer amplification. Measured with immunoSEQ multiplex PCR; TCRdb has only the in-frame clones, and not every one. The V and J calls and clone size are taken from that table; D and trimming were inferred from the DNA. The sample yields over 85,000 clones, more than 75% seen once. There are 13 residues in the CDR3. Trimming took 2 bases from V and 6 from J, leaving 9 bases between them. Per the germline V gene, CDR1 is KGHSH and CDR2 is LQKENI. The receptor comes from a human donor in a cohort sampled during active COVID-19. The sequenced sample consisted of peripheral blood. This chain uses TRBV18 with TRBJ2-3, with D unclear. In nucleotides, the CDR3 is TGTGCCAGCTCACCAGCGTCTCTCGATACGCAGTATTTT. Its translation: CASSPASLDTQYF.